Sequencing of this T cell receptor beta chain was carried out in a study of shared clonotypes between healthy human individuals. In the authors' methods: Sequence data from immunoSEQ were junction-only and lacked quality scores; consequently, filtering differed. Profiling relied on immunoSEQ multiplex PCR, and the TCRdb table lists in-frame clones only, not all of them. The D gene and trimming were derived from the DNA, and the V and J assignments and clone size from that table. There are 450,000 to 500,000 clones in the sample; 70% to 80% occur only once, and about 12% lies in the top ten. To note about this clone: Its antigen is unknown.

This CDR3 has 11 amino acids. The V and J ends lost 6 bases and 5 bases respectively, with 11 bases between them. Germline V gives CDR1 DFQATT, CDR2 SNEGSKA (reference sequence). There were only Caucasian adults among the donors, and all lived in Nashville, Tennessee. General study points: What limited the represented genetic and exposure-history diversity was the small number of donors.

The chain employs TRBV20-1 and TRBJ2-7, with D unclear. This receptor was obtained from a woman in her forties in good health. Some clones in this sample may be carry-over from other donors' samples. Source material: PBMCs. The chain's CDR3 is CSAGSLHEQYF. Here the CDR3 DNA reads TGCAGTGCCGGGTCTCTACACGAGCAGTACTTC.